This passage covers 20 T cell receptor beta chains from one sample sequenced in a study of tumor and adjacent non-tumor tissue in lung cancer. No cell sorting was done before RNA was extracted from the tissue. Distant lung tissue was collected more than 3 cm away from the tumor edge. Three rounds of nested PCR, following a modified ARM-PCR protocol, produced the TCRbeta library. MiXCR, applied by TCRdb to the multiplex PCR reads, yields one record per CDR3 protein. The table includes some 70,000 distinct CDR3 sequences, nearly 70% detected once. Sequencing input: distant non-tumor lung tissue. These receptor sequences come from a woman between 45 and 60 years old with non-small cell lung cancer.

Many counts were recorded for this clonotype. V usage is TRBV29-1 and J usage is TRBJ2-1; D not certain. The CDR3 sequence is 13 residues long. Between the trimmed V and J ends, which lost 6 bases and 1 base, there was a span of 10 bases. The germline V gene encodes CDR1 SQVTM and CDR2 ANQGSEA. CDR3 sequence reads: CSVVEESYNEQFF. Here the CDR3 DNA reads TGCAGCGTAGTGGAAGAATCCTACAATGAGCAGTTCTTC.

Ten or more counts support this clonotype. The chain employs TRBV5-5 and TRBJ2-1, with a tentative D call TRBD2 (6 bases). Germline assignment: CDR1 SGHKS and CDR2 YYEKEE (reference sequence). Between the trimmed V and J ends, which lost 1 base and 9 bases, there was a span of 11 bases. This CDR3 is built from 13 residues. The CDR3 DNA reads as TGTGCCAGCAGCTTGACGGGAGTGGGTGAGCAGTTCTTC. It codes for CASSLTGVGEQFF.

This clonotype was seen just once. A much larger clonotype is one base distant, so this may be a read error. V usage is TRBV29-1 and J usage is TRBJ2-7; D assignment may be TRBD1 or TRBD2 (5 bases each). CDR3 length: 11 amino acids. Germline CDR1 and CDR2: SQVTM and ANQGSEA. CDR3 amino acids: CGVRWEFREYF. The CDR3 DNA reads TGCGGCGTTCGGTGGGAGTTCAGGGAGTACTTC.

The chain joins TRBV28 to TRBJ1-5; 7 nucleotides match TRBD1. This CDR3 comprises 14 residues. V lost 7 bases and J lost 2; bases outside the gene matches: 5. Germline V gene data show CDR1 as MDHEN and CDR2 as SYDVKM. CDR3 bases: TGTGCCAGCACTCCCACAGGGGGCAATCAGCCCCAGCATTTT. The encoded protein is CASTPTGGNQPQHF.

As concerns this clonotype: An end of the junction does not agree with germline; a read error may underlie this. The chain employs TRBV20-1 and TRBJ2-1; D call uncertain. The CDR3 runs 14 residues. In germline, CDR1 is DFQATT, CDR2 SNEGSKA (reference sequence). The CDR3 DNA sequence: TGCAGTGCTAGCGGGCAGTACTCCTACAATGAGCAGCTCTTC. Its translation is CSASGQYSYNEQLF.

Regarding this clonotype: An end of the junction differs from the germline gene, which may be a read error. The chain joins TRBV20-1 to TRBJ2-7, with 8 bases identical to TRBD1. The CDR3 spans 13 residues. The germline CDR1 and CDR2 sequences are DFQATT and SNEGSKA (reference sequence). The CDR3 loop is CSAKDREPYEQHF. CDR3 DNA sequence: TGCAGTGCTAAGGACAGGGAGCCTTACGAGCAGCACTTC.

Regarding this clonotype: At one of its ends the junction is not consistent with the germline gene, which may arise from a read error. This chain uses TRBV29-1 with TRBJ1-1; D unresolved. This CDR3 spans 13 amino acids. Germline V gene lookup returns CDR1 SQVTM and CDR2 ANQGSEA. The CDR3 DNA reads TGCAGCATTGAGCTACAAAAGAACACTGAAGCTTCCTTT. Translated, it gives CSIELQKNTEASF.

With respect to this clonotype: The germline gene is not matched at one end of the junction; a read error may be the cause. The chain employs TRBV10-3 and TRBJ2-2; D perhaps matches TRBD2 (5 bases). CDR3 length equals 14 residues. Germline loops: CDR1 ENHRY, CDR2 SYGVKD. In DNA form, the CDR3 reads TGTATCATCAGTGAGTCGATGGCAGACGGGGAGATGTTTTTT. This encodes CIISESMADGEMFF.

As regards this clonotype: Here the CDR3 omits its conserved ending phenylalanine or tryptophan, so a read error is the likely source. The genes are TRBV11-2 and TRBJ2-7; D possibly uses TRBD1 or TRBD2 (6 bases each). This CDR3 has 15 amino acids. Germline values: CDR1 SGHAT, CDR2 FQNNGV. The CDR3 DNA sequence: TGTGCCAGCAGCTCGGGGGCAGGCCGGACCTACGAACAGTACTTA. It specifies CASSSGAGRTYEQYL.

The rearrangement joins TRBV28 to TRBJ2-3; 7 bases line up with TRBD2. V dropped 4 bases and J dropped 6; count of bases not matched to a gene: 10. This CDR3 is built from 15 residues. Germline V gene data show CDR1 as MDHEN and CDR2 as SYDVKM. The CDR3 DNA is TGTGCCAGCAGTTCCTCATCGGGAGGCTGGGATACGCAGTATTTT. It is translated as CASSSSSGGWDTQYF.

Concerning this clonotype: Lacking the conserved final phenylalanine or tryptophan, this CDR3 likely reflects a read error. The chain employs TRBV12-3 or TRBV12-4 and TRBJ2-7; the D is unclear. There are 14 residues in the CDR3. V lost 1 base and J 2 bases, leaving 9 bases between the germline ends. The CDR3 DNA is TGTGCCAGCAGTTTAGTGGAAGGTGCCTACGAGCAGTACCTC. Translation: CASSLVEGAYEQYL.

On this clonotype itself: Given a much more abundant clone one base away, this may be a read error. In this CDR3 the conserved last residue, phenylalanine or tryptophan, is missing, so a read error is likely. This rearrangement joins TRBV4-3 to TRBJ2-1, with 8 bases identical to TRBD2. Germline V lookup: CDR1 LGHNA, CDR2 YSLEER. The CDR3 totals 16 residues. Trimming at V came to 0 bases and at J to 11 bases, leaving 12 bases not matched to a gene. CDR3 coding DNA: TGCGCCAGCAGCCAAGATCGGCGACTAGCGCCACATCAGCAGTTCTCC. Its translation is CASSQDRRLAPHQQFS.

A few counts support this clonotype. J is TRBJ2-1 and V is TRBV5-5; D gene uncertain. The length of the CDR3 is 14 residues. V was cut by 1 base and J by 5 bases, with 10 bases left in between. Germline CDR1 SGHKS, CDR2 YYEKEE (reference sequence). Here the CDR3 reads CASSLSSLDNEQFF. The CDR3 DNA reads TGTGCCAGCAGCTTGTCCAGTCTTGACAATGAGCAGTTCTTC.

Note on this clonotype: At one end the junction does not follow the germline gene, possibly because of a read error. The chain is built from TRBV20-1 and TRBJ2-5; D may be TRBD1 (6 bases). The CDR3 has 14 residues. The germline V gene encodes CDR1 DFQATT and CDR2 SNEGSKA (reference sequence). The CDR3 sequence is CSASRVGGQETQYF. CDR3 sequence (DNA): TGTAGTGCTTCCCGCGTAGGGGGACAAGAGACCCAGTACTTC.

The V gene is TRBV29-1, the J gene TRBJ2-7, with D maybe TRBD2 (5 bases). From germline, CDR1 is SQVTM and CDR2 ANQGSEA. This CDR3 spans 11 amino acids. CDR3: CCVPGIYEQYF. As DNA, the CDR3 is TGCTGTGTTCCCGGGATCTACGAGCAGTACTTC.

A note on this clonotype: A read error may account for a junction end that differs from germline. The chain employs TRBV6-1 and TRBJ2-2; 8 nucleotides agree with TRBD1. The CDR3 sequence is 14 residues long. Germline V gives CDR1 MNHNS, CDR2 SASEGT. As DNA, the CDR3 is TGTGCCAGCAGGCGGGACAGGCACACCGGGGAGCTGTTGTTT. Translated: CASRRDRHTGELLF.

This clonotype has only a few counts. The chain combines TRBV28 with TRBJ2-1; 11 positions match TRBD2. With 0 bases clipped from V and 5 bases from J, the junction kept 3 bases outside the gene matches. The CDR3 sequence is 16 residues long. Per the germline V gene, CDR1 is MDHEN and CDR2 is SYDVKM. In DNA form, the CDR3 reads TGTGCCAGCAGTTTATGGACTAGCGGGGCTCACAATGAGCAGTTCTTC. This gives the protein CASSLWTSGAHNEQFF.

This clonotype was observed many times. This chain links TRBV28 with TRBJ1-2, with a tentative D call TRBD1 (6 bases). Germline CDR1 is MDHEN and CDR2 is SYDVKM. Trimming removed 2 bases from V and 4 bases from J, with 14 bases in between. The CDR3 totals 15 residues. The CDR3 DNA reads TGTGCCAGCAGTTTAACGGGGGGGCAAGGCTATGGCTACACCTTC. This codes for CASSLTGGQGYGYTF.

Worth noting for this clonotype: This clone may be a read error of a much larger clone one base away. V is TRBV12-3 or TRBV12-4 and J is TRBJ2-2, with TRBD2 identical over 9 bases. The CDR3 has 16 residues. V shed 2 bases, J shed 8 bases, and the junction held 9 bases outside the gene matches. The CDR3 spells CASSLFHLAGNGELFF. DNA for the CDR3: TGTGCCAGCAGTTTATTTCACCTAGCGGGAAATGGGGAGCTGTTTTTT.

This clonotype was observed many times. The V call is TRBV28, the J call TRBJ1-1; 9 bases agree with TRBD1. Per the germline V gene, CDR1 is MDHEN and CDR2 is SYDVKM. The CDR3 consists of 15 residues. V lost 3 bases, J lost 5 bases, and 7 bases stayed unmatched. Written as DNA, the CDR3 is TGTGCCAGCAGTTTCTCGGGACAGGGAGGTACTGAAGCTTTCTTT. This sequence encodes CASSFSGQGGTEAFF.